This TCR beta chain was sequenced for a study of cytomegalovirus exposure and HLA in healthy donors. Trimming took 1 base from V and 4 from J; bases not matched to a gene: 3. The CDR3 runs to 15 residues. The germline CDR1 and CDR2 sequences are SGHVS and FQNEAQ. The PCR had 60 Vbeta and 13 Jbeta primers. Assay: immunoSEQ multiplex PCR; the TCRdb copy retains only in-frame clones and omits some. The table lists over 150,000 clones, 65% to 80% of them singletons. The receptor's source is a man aged 25 to 40 in good health and CMV-seropositive. Sequencing was carried out using PBMCs. V usage is TRBV7-8 and J usage is TRBJ1-3; TRBD1 matches 8 bases. CDR3 nucleotide sequence: TGTGCCAGCAGCTTAGGAGGGACAGGCGGAAACACCATATATTTT. Translation gives CASSLGGTGGNTIYF.